This T cell receptor beta chain comes out of a study of T cells in Graves' hyperthyroidism and ophthalmopathy. Authors of the study amplified TCR beta CDR3 regions from RNA transcripts. TCR CDR3 regions were first amplified by RT-PCR with HTBI primers. One entry per CDR3 protein, called by TCRdb with MiXCR from the multiplex PCR reads. The sample lists about 380,000 distinct CDR3 sequences, approximately 17% occurring once. Each person with ophthalmopathy scored at least 3 on the Clinical Activity Score, reached NOSPECS grade 4 or higher, and had been ill under 3 months. For the diagnoses, clinical symptoms, serum thyroxine and TRAb, thyroid ultrasound and orbital computed tomography were used. Fresh peripheral blood, under 13 ml, yielded the PBMCs. At least ten counts were recorded for this clonotype. CDR1 and CDR2 from the germline V gene are SNHLY and FYNNEI. This CDR3 is built from 13 residues. Trimming removed 7 bases from V and 4 bases from J; junction bases left unmatched: 6.

The clonotype was recovered from a man between 18 and 35 years old with Graves' ophthalmopathy. The chain is built from TRBV2 and TRBJ2-5; 7 bases line up with TRBD1. Sample: blood. Here the CDR3 DNA reads TGTGCCAGCACCGAATGGGACAGAGAGACCCAGTACTTC. This gives the protein CASTEWDRETQYF.